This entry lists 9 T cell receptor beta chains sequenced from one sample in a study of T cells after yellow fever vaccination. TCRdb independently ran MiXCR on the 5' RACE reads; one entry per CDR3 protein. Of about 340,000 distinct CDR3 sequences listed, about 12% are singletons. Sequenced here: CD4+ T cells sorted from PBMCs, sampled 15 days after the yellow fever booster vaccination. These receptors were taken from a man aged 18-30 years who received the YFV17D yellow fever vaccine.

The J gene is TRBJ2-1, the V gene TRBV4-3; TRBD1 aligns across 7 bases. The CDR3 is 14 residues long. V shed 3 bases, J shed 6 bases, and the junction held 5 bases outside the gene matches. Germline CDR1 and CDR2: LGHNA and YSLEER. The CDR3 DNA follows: TGCGCCAGCAGCCAGATACAGGGGACCAATGAGCAGTTCTTC. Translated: CASSQIQGTNEQFF.

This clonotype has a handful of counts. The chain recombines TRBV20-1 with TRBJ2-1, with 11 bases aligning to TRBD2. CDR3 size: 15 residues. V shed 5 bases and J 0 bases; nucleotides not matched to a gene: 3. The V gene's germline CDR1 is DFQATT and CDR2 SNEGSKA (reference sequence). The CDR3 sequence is CSAPLAGGSYNEQFF. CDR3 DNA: TGCAGTGCTCCGCTAGCGGGGGGCTCCTACAATGAGCAGTTCTTC.

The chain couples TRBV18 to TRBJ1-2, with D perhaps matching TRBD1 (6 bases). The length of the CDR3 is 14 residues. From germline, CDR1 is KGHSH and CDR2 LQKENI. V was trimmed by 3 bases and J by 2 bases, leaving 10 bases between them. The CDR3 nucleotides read TGTGCCAGCTCACCCCCAGGGGAGAACTATGGCTACACCTTC. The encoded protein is CASSPPGENYGYTF.

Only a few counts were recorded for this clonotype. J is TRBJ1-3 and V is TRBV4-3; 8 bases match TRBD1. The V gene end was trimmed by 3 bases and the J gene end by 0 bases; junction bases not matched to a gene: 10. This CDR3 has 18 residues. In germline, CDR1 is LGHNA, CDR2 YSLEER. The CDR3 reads CASSQGTGKMLSGNTIYF. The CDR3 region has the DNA TGCGCCAGCAGCCAGGGGACAGGAAAAATGCTCTCTGGAAACACCATATATTTT.

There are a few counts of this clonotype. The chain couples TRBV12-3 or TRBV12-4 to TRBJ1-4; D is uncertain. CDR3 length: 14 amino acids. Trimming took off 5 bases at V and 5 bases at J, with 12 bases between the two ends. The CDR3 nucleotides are TGTGCCAGCAGTCAAGGGCTCCCGAATGAAAAACTGTTTTTT. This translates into CASSQGLPNEKLFF.

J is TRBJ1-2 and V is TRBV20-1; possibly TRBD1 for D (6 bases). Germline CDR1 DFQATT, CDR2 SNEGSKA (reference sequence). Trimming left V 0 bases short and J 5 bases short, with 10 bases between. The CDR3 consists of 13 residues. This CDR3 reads CSAREERGYGYTF. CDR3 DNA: TGCAGTGCTAGAGAAGAAAGGGGGTATGGCTACACCTTC.

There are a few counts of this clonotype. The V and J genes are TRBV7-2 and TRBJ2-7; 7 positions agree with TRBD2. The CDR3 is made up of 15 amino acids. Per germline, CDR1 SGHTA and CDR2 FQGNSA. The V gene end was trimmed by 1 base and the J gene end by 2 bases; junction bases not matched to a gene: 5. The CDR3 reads CASSLVSGDPYEQYF. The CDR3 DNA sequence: TGTGCCAGCAGCTTAGTAAGCGGGGACCCCTACGAGCAGTACTTC.

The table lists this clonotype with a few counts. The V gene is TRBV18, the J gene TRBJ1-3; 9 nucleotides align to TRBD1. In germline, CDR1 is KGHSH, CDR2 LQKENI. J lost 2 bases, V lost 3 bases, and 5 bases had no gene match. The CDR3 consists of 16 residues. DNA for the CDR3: TGTGCCAGCTCACCCTCCAGACAGGGGGCTGGAAACACCATATATTTT. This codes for CASSPSRQGAGNTIYF. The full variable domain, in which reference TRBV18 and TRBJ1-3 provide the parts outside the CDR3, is NAGVMQNPRHLVRRRGQEARLRCSPMKGHSHVYWYRQLPEEGLKFMVYLQKENIIDESGMPKERFSAEFPKEGPSILRIQQVVRGDSAAYFCASSPSRQGAGNTIYFGEGSWLTVV.

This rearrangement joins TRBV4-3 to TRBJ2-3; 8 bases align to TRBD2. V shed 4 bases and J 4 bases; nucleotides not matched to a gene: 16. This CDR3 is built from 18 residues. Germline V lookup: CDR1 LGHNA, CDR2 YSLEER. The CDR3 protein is CASSLQSGRGGSADTQYF. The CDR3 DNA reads TGCGCCAGCAGCCTGCAGAGCGGACGGGGGGGTTCGGCAGATACGCAGTATTTT.